The next 32 T cell receptor beta chains were all read from a single sample in a study of blood T cell repertoires in COVID-19. Produced via immunoSEQ multiplex PCR; TCRdb's table is partial and in-frame only. The data show roughly 250,000 clones, more than 75% seen once. The sample consisted of PBMCs or T cells enriched from blood (not recorded which). These receptors were taken from a woman between 40 and 55 years old with acute COVID-19.

This clone was picked up one time. This rearrangement joins TRBV5-5 to TRBJ2-2; D is perhaps TRBD2 (5 bases). Per the germline V gene, CDR1 is SGHKS and CDR2 is YYEKEE (reference sequence). V was shortened by 2 bases and J by 4 bases, with 15 bases between the two germline ends. The CDR3 spans 16 residues. The CDR3 nucleotides read TGTGCCAGCAGCTTTGGGTGGTCTCGGGGCACCGGGGAGCTGTTTTTT. This sequence encodes CASSFGWSRGTGELFF.

In DNA form, the CDR3 reads TGTGCCAGCAGCGTAGGACTAGCGGGGGGGCAAGTCCAAGAGACCCAGTACTTC. This gives the protein CASSVGLAGGQVQETQYF. V gene TRBV9 combines with J gene TRBJ2-5, with TRBD2 identical over 14 bases. The trim removed 0 bases at V and 1 base at J, leaving 5 bases unmatched. Germline values: CDR1 SGDLS, CDR2 YYNGEE. This CDR3 has 18 residues.

The gene calls are TRBV5-1 and TRBJ2-3; 7 bases line up with TRBD1. This CDR3 is built from 17 residues. Germline trimming cut 0 bases from V and 2 bases from J; bases unmatched to any gene: 9. Germline V gives CDR1 SGHRS, CDR2 YFSETQ. In DNA, the CDR3 is TGCGCCAGCAGCTTGGGGAGAGGGGGACAGCCCACAGATACGCAGTATTTT. It specifies CASSLGRGGQPTDTQYF.

This chain joins TRBV7-9 and TRBJ2-2; D uncertain. Trimming left V 3 bases short and J 0 bases short, with 8 bases between. The CDR3 consists of 15 residues. Germline V gene lookup returns CDR1 SEHNR and CDR2 FQNEAQ (reference sequence). The CDR3 coding sequence is TGTGCCAGCAGCTTTAGAGCCTCGAACACCGGGGAGCTGTTTTTT. Its translation: CASSFRASNTGELFF.

V gene TRBV9 combines with J gene TRBJ2-1, with D possibly being TRBD2 (5 bases). CDR3 length equals 15 residues. The germline V and J ends were trimmed by 3 bases and 9 bases, with 19 bases remaining between them. The V gene's germline CDR1 is SGDLS and CDR2 YYNGEE. CDR3: CASSGIVGEGGEQFF. The CDR3 DNA reads as TGTGCCAGCAGCGGGATAGTTGGAGAAGGAGGTGAGCAGTTCTTC.

The chain couples TRBV19 to TRBJ2-3; the match to TRBD1 covers 8 bases. Germline V gene data show CDR1 as LNHDA and CDR2 as SQIVND (reference sequence). The CDR3 extends over 18 amino acids. The ends lost 4 bases at V and 1 base at J; junction bases unmatched: 13. The CDR3 protein is CASSKAFHQGARTDTQYF. CDR3 in DNA: TGTGCCAGTAGTAAAGCATTTCATCAGGGGGCTCGCACAGATACGCAGTATTTT.

The V call is TRBV11-2, the J call TRBJ1-6; D ambiguous. The CDR3 is 14 residues long. Per the germline V gene, CDR1 is SGHAT and CDR2 is FQNNGV. Between the trimmed V and J ends, which lost 5 bases and 6 bases, there was a span of 11 bases. The CDR3 region has the DNA TGTGCCAGCAGCCCCTACCGGTTTAATTCACCCCTCCACTTT. Protein product: CASSPYRFNSPLHF.

The gene calls are TRBV4-3 and TRBJ2-1, with a weak D call TRBD1 (6 bases). CDR1 and CDR2 from the germline V gene are LGHNA and YSLEER. The V and J ends lost 0 bases and 8 bases respectively, with 14 bases between them. The CDR3 spans 15 residues. As DNA, the CDR3 is TGCGCCAGCAGCCAAGATTGGCAGGGGAACGATGAGCAGTTCTTC. It codes for CASSQDWQGNDEQFF.

V gene TRBV5-1 combines with J gene TRBJ1-2; TRBD1 matches 9 bases. The CDR3 runs 15 residues. The V and J ends lost 0 bases and 5 bases, in that order; junction bases with no gene match: 5. CDR1 and CDR2 (germline): SGHRS, YFSETQ. In DNA form, the CDR3 reads TGCGCCAGCAGCTTGGACACAGGGGGCGTGTATGGCTACACCTTC. This encodes CASSLDTGGVYGYTF.

The chain employs TRBV4-3 and TRBJ1-2; a possible D gene is TRBD1 (6 bases). CDR1 is LGHNA, CDR2 YSLEER, per germline. Trimming took off 1 base at V and 3 bases at J, with 12 bases between the two ends. The CDR3 spans 15 residues. Here the CDR3 reads CASSQAKQGHYGYTF. CDR3 nucleotides: TGCGCCAGCAGCCAAGCTAAACAGGGTCACTATGGCTACACCTTC.

The rearrangement uses TRBV19 and TRBJ1-2, with 8 nucleotides matching TRBD1. The germline CDR1 and CDR2 sequences are LNHDA and SQIVND (reference sequence). The CDR3 extends over 18 amino acids. V was pared by 6 bases and J by 0 bases, with 15 bases of the junction left unmatched. CDR3 sequence (DNA): TGTGCCAGTAGCTCCGGGACAGGCGTACGGCCGGCTAACTATGGCTACACCTTC. Encoded protein: CASSSGTGVRPANYGYTF.

The J gene is TRBJ2-1, the V gene TRBV19; a weak D match, TRBD2 (6 bases). Trimming shortened V by 2 bases and J by 4 bases, and 12 bases separated the two germline ends. Germline CDR1 is LNHDA and CDR2 is SQIVND (reference sequence). This CDR3 spans 15 amino acids. This CDR3 is CASSIPMTRYNEQFF. The CDR3 DNA reads TGTGCCAGTAGTATACCAATGACTAGGTACAATGAGCAGTTCTTC. The complete variable domain, with remaining parts taken from reference TRBV19 and TRBJ2-1, reads DGGITQSPKYLFRKEGQNVTLSCEQNLNHDAMYWYRQDPGQGLRLIYYSQIVNDFQKGDIAEGYSVSREKKESFPLTVTSAQKNPTAFYLCASSIPMTRYNEQFFGPGTRLTVL.

This clone was seen a few times. The chain uses TRBV13 and TRBJ2-1; possible D gene TRBD1, 8 bases. Trimming took 0 bases from V and 8 from J, leaving 17 bases between them. Per the germline V gene, CDR1 is PRHDT and CDR2 is FYEKMQ (reference sequence). The CDR3 length is 16 residues. CDR3 residues: CASSLGRRTGRDEQFF. As DNA, the CDR3 is TGTGCCAGCAGCTTAGGCCGAAGGACAGGGAGGGATGAGCAGTTCTTC.

The chain has TRBV9 and TRBJ1-4, with TRBD1 matching over 7 bases. Germline V gene data show CDR1 as SGDLS and CDR2 as YYNGEE. J gave up 3 bases and V 4 bases, and 6 bases lay outside the gene matches. This CDR3 comprises 15 residues. CDR3 bases: TGTGCCAGCAGCACGGGGACAGAATCTAATGAAAAACTGTTTTTT. Protein product: CASSTGTESNEKLFF.

Notes on this clone: This may be a read error, as it is one base from a much larger clone. The chain joins TRBV11-1 to TRBJ2-7; 8 bases map to TRBD1. The CDR3 loop spans 13 amino acids. CDR1 and CDR2 (germline): SGHAT, FQDESV (reference sequence). Trimming cost V 4 bases and J 5 bases; bases outside gene matches: 4. CDR3 DNA: TGTGCCAGCAGCTCGGACAGGGCCCACGAGCAGTACTTC. Translated: CASSSDRAHEQYF.

The chain is built from TRBV3-1 (or the pseudogene TRBV3-2) and TRBJ2-2; D ambiguous. The V gene's germline CDR1 is LGHDT and CDR2 YNNKEL (reference sequence). The length of the CDR3 is 15 residues. Trimming removed 3 bases at V and 4 bases at J, with 12 bases between. The CDR3 reads CASSHHERSTGELFF. The CDR3 coding sequence is TGTGCCAGCAGCCATCACGAGCGATCCACCGGGGAGCTGTTTTTT.

V and J are TRBV5-1 and TRBJ2-7; 8 nucleotides line up with TRBD1. Trimming cost V 4 bases and J 7 bases; bases outside gene matches: 13. The CDR3 totals 15 residues. Germline V CDR1 and CDR2: SGHRS, YFSETQ. CDR3 in DNA: TGCGCCAGCAGCCTAAATCCGGGACAGGCTGGAGAGCAGTACTTC. The encoded protein is CASSLNPGQAGEQYF.

V usage is TRBV7-2 and J usage is TRBJ1-6; no clear D gene. The CDR3 consists of 13 residues. Trimming stripped 3 bases from V and 10 bases from J, with 10 bases between. Germline assignment: CDR1 SGHTA and CDR2 FQGNSA. The CDR3: CASSLISGSPLHF. In DNA, the CDR3 is TGTGCCAGCAGCTTGATATCTGGCTCACCCCTCCACTTT.

The chain recombines TRBV12-5 with TRBJ2-2, with 8 bases aligning to TRBD2. CDR3 size: 16 residues. V gave up 5 bases and J gave up 3 bases; unmatched junction bases: 8. The germline V gene has CDR1 LGHNT and CDR2 FRNRAP. The DNA of the CDR3 is TGTGCTAGTGGTATAAAAAGCGGGGGTTACACCGGGGAGCTGTTTTTT. Translated, it gives CASGIKSGGYTGELFF.

The J gene is TRBJ2-2, the V gene TRBV6-5; D is possibly TRBD2 (6 bases). Germline-derived CDR1 and CDR2 are MNHEY and SVGAGI. Trimming took off 6 bases at V and 6 bases at J, with 14 bases between the two ends. The CDR3 runs 14 residues. The CDR3 bases are TGTGCCAGCAGCTCAGGAGGGGTTGCCGGGGAGCTGTTTTTT. Translated: CASSSGGVAGELFF.

The genes are TRBV6-2 or TRBV6-3 and TRBJ2-7; 7 nucleotides agree with TRBD1. The CDR3 sequence is 14 residues long. The J segment lost 4 bases and the V segment lost 5 bases, leaving 8 bases of the junction unmatched. Germline-derived CDR1 and CDR2 are MNHEY and SVGEGT. CDR3 in DNA: TGTGCCAGCAGTAACCCGACAGGGTTGTACGAGCAGTACTTC. This codes for CASSNPTGLYEQYF.

J is TRBJ1-1 and V is TRBV27; 7 positions agree with TRBD1. CDR1 and CDR2 (germline): MNHEY, SMNVEV (reference sequence). The V segment lost 6 bases and the J segment 3 bases; nucleotides outside the gene matches: 7. This CDR3 region has 14 residues. The CDR3 sequence is CASRVRDRDTEAFF. CDR3 coding DNA: TGTGCCAGCAGGGTCCGTGACAGGGACACTGAAGCTTTCTTT.

The chain employs TRBV24-1 and TRBJ2-2, with TRBD1 matching over 8 bases. CDR3 length: 16 amino acids. Germline V gene sequence: CDR1 KGHDR, CDR2 SFDVKD. Losses at the gene ends were 5 bases for V and 1 base for J; bases not matched to a gene: 5. The CDR3 is CATSVRGTGNTGELFF. DNA for the CDR3: TGTGCCACCAGTGTCAGGGGGACAGGGAACACCGGGGAGCTGTTTTTT.

The chain is built from TRBV24-1 and TRBJ1-2; D is possibly TRBD1 (6 bases). The CDR3 has 14 amino acids. The V and J ends lost 3 bases and 0 bases respectively, with 7 bases between them. Germline values: CDR1 KGHDR, CDR2 SFDVKD. This CDR3 reads CATSDGQTNYGYTF. CDR3 coding DNA: TGTGCCACCAGTGATGGACAGACTAACTATGGCTACACCTTC.

V usage is TRBV4-1 and J usage is TRBJ2-5; TRBD2 agrees at 8 bases. The CDR3 extends over 15 amino acids. The germline CDR1 and CDR2 sequences are MGHRA and YSYEKL. V lost 3 bases and J lost 6; bases outside the gene matches: 9. The DNA for the CDR3 is TGCGCCAGCAGCCATCCCCCGGGGGGGCGAAAGACCCAGTACTTC. Its translation is CASSHPPGGRKTQYF.

The chain is built from TRBV5-1 and TRBJ1-5; TRBD1 matches at 7 bases. CDR3 length: 15 residues. V lost 5 bases to trimming and J lost 4 bases; unmatched junction nucleotides: 9. The germline gives CDR1 SGHRS, CDR2 YFSETQ. The CDR3 sequence: CASRSGQNDNQPQHF. The CDR3 nucleotides are TGCGCCAGCAGATCGGGACAGAATGATAATCAGCCCCAGCATTTT. The full variable domain, in which reference TRBV5-1 and TRBJ1-5 provide the parts outside the CDR3, is KAGVTQTPRYLIKTRGQQVTLSCSPISGHRSVSWYQQTPGQGLQFLFEYFSETQRNKGNFPGRFSGRQFSNSRSEMNVSTLELGDSALYLCASRSGQNDNQPQHFGDGTRLSIL.

The V gene is TRBV6-2 or TRBV6-3, the J gene TRBJ2-7; the match to TRBD1 covers 10 bases. Germline CDR1 and CDR2: MNHEY and SVGEGT. After removal of 5 bases from V and 6 bases from J, the junction contained 13 bases not matched to a gene. CDR3 length: 16 amino acids. The CDR3 DNA sequence: TGTGCCAGCAGTATTCTCACCGGGACAGGGGCGATCGAGCAGTACTTC. Its translation is CASSILTGTGAIEQYF.

Notes on this clone: Other DNA sequences within the sample encode an identical CDR3. The chain joins TRBV2 to TRBJ1-2; 11 bases fit TRBD1. From germline, CDR1 is SNHLY and CDR2 FYNNEI. V gave up 6 bases and J gave up 5 bases; unmatched junction bases: 5. This CDR3 is 14 amino acids long. CDR3 amino acids: CASSRTGGAYGYTF. CDR3 bases: TGTGCCAGCAGCCGGACAGGGGGCGCTTATGGCTACACCTTC.

The chain employs TRBV6-5 and TRBJ1-5; perhaps TRBD1 as D (6 bases). Germline V gives CDR1 MNHEY, CDR2 SVGAGI. Trimming left V 7 bases short and J 7 bases short, with 14 bases between. The CDR3 length is 13 residues. The CDR3 loop reads CASTGTTDQPQHF. Written as DNA, the CDR3 is TGTGCCAGCACCGGGACAACGGACCAGCCCCAGCATTTT.

The chain uses TRBV5-8 and TRBJ1-5; D not resolved. The V end lost 4 bases, the J end lost 0 bases, and 11 bases lay between the germline ends. The CDR3 extends over 15 amino acids. Germline values: CDR1 SGHTS, CDR2 YDEGEE. The CDR3 bases are TGTGCCAGCAGCCCCCGCACAGTTAGCAATCAGCCCCAGCATTTT. Amino acid sequence: CASSPRTVSNQPQHF.

The chain uses TRBV29-1 and TRBJ2-5, with D maybe TRBD1 (5 bases). In germline, CDR1 is SQVTM, CDR2 ANQGSEA. The V gene lost 6 bases and the J gene lost 2 bases, with 13 bases spanning the gap. The CDR3 length is 13 residues. CDR3 loop: CSVPFDRQETQYF. CDR3 nucleotides: TGCAGCGTCCCCTTCGACAGACAAGAGACCCAGTACTTC.

The CDR3 spells CASSRTTGGSETQYF. The DNA of the CDR3 is TGTGCCAGCAGCCGAACTACAGGGGGCTCCGAGACCCAGTACTTC. V gene TRBV5-4 combines with J gene TRBJ2-5; 9 positions match TRBD1. There are 15 residues in the CDR3. In germline, CDR1 is SGHNT, CDR2 YYREEE (reference sequence). V dropped 4 bases and J dropped 5; count of bases not matched to a gene: 9.